This T cell receptor beta chain was profiled in a study of cytomegalovirus exposure and HLA in healthy donors. Study results and limitations: CMV serostatus was the sole immune exposure data available. The authors listed some 150 TCR beta chains as cytomegalovirus-associated.

V lost 7 bases to trimming and J lost 2 bases, with 10 bases between them. This CDR3 spans 13 amino acids. Germline V gene lookup returns CDR1 SGHRS and CDR2 YFSETQ. Note on this clone: Its antigen is currently unknown.

PCR employed 60 Vbeta and 13 Jbeta primers. The assay was immunoSEQ multiplex PCR, and TCRdb's table has in-frame clones only and misses some. In the table there are more than 95,000 clones, about four fifths of which are singletons. This chain joins TRBV5-1 and TRBJ1-3; possible D gene TRBD1, 5 bases. The source is a man aged 35-49 years in good health and CMV-seronegative. Sequencing was carried out using PBMCs. CDR3 in DNA: TGCGCCAGCCGCGGGGGGGCTGGAAACACCATATATTTT. It is translated as CASRGGAGNTIYF.